The T cell receptor (beta chain) described here comes from a study of beta chain features in type 1 diabetes. CD45RO/CCR7/CD25/CD127/CD95/CD27 separated CD4+ naive, central memory, regulatory and stem cell-like memory cells by sorting. The V and J ends lost 3 bases and 4 bases, in that order; junction bases with no gene match: 10. The CDR3 loop spans 16 amino acids. CDR1 is LGHNA, CDR2 YNFKEQ, per germline. Of note for this clone: Its antigen is as yet unknown.

Expressed TCRB transcripts were sequenced, since all the RNA that had been isolated was reverse transcribed. Clones were read by immunoSEQ multiplex PCR, and TCRdb kept only the in-frame ones, dropping some. The sample lists approximately 270,000 clones; roughly an eighth were seen once. Findings and limits, study-wide: The naive, central memory and Treg TCRB repertoires showed an apparent similarity that was greater among patients than among healthy donors. With patients and controls alike, PCR might favor shorter templates to an equal degree. Among all four CD4+ subsets, Type 1 diabetes patients had TCRB CDR3s that were moderately but significantly shorter.

The sequenced material came from naive CD4+ T cells from blood. The chain links TRBV4-2 to TRBJ1-1, with TRBD1 matching 8 bases. This clonotype was sampled from a man aged 30 to 45 with type 1 diabetes. Here the CDR3 reads CASSHYQGALATEAFF. The CDR3 DNA sequence: TGTGCCAGCAGCCATTACCAGGGGGCGCTCGCCACTGAAGCTTTCTTT.